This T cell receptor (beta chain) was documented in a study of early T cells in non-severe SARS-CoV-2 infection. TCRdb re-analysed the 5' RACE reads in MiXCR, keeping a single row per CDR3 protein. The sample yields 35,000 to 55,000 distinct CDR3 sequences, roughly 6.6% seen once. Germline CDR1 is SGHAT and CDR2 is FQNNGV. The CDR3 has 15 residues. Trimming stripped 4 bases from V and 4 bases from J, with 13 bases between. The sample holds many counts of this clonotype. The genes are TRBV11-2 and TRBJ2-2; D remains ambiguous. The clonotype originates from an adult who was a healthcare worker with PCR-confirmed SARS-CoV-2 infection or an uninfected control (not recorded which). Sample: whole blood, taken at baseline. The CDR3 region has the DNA TGTGCCAGCAGCTCCATCACTACTGCCACCGGGGAGCTGTTTTTT. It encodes CASSSITTATGELFF.